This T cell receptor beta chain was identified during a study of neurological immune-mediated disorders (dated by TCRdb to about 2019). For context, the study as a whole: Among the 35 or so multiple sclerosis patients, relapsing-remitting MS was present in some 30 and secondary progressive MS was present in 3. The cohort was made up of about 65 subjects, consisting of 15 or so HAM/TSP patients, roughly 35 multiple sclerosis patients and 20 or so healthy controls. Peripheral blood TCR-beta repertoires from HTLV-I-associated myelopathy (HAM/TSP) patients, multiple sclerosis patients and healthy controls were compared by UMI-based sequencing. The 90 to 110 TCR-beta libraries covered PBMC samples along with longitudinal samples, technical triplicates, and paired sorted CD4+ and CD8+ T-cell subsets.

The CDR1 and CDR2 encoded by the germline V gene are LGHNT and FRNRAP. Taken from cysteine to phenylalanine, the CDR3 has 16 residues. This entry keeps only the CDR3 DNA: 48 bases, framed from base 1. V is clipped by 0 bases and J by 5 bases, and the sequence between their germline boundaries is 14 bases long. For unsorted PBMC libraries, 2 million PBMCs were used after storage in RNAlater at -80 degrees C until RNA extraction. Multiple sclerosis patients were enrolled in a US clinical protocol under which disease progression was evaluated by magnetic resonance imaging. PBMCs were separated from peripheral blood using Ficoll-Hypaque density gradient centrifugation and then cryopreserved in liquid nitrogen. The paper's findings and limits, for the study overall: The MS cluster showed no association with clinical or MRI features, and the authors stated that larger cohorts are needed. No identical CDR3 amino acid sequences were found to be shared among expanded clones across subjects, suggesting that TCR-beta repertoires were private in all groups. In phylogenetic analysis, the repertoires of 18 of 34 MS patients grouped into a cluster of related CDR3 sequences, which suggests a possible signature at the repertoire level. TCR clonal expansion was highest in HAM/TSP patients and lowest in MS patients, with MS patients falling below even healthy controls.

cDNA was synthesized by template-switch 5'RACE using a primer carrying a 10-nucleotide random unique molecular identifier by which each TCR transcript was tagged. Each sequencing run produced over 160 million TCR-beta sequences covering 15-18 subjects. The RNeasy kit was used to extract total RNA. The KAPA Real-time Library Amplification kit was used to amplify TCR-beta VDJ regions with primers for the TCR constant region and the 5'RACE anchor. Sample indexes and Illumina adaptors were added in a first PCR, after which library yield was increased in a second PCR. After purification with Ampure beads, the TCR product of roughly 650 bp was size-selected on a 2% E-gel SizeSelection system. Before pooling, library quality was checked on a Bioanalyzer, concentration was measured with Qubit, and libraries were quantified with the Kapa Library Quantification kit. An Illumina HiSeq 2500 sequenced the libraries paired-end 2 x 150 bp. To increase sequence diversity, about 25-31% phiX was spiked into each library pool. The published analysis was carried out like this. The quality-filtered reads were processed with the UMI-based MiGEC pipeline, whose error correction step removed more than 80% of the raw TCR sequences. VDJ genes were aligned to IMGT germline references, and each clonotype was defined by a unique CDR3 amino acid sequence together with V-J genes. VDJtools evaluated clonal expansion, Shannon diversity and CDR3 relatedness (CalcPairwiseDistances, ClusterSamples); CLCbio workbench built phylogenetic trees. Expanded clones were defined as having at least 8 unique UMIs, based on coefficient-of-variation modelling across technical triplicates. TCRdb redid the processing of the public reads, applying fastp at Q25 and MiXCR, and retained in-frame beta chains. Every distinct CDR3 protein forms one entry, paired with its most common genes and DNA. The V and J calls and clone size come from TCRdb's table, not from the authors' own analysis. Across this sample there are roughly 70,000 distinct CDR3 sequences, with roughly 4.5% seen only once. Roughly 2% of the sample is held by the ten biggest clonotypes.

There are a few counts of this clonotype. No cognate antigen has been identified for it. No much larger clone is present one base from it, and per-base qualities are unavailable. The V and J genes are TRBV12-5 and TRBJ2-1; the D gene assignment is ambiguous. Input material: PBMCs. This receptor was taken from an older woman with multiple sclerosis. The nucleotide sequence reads TGTGCTAGTGGTTTGGTACTGGCAAGCACACACAATGAGCAGTTCTTC. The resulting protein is CASGLVLASTHNEQFF.